The clone carrying this TCR beta chain was observed at least ten times. Via MiXCR, TCRdb re-called the 5' RACE reads, giving one row per CDR3 protein. Among 70,000 to 85,000 distinct CDR3 sequences listed, 9% to 13% were seen once. The data are from a study of early T cells in non-severe SARS-CoV-2 infection. Germline assignment: CDR1 WNHNN and CDR2 SYGVQD (reference sequence). This CDR3 is 16 amino acids long. V lost 4 bases to trimming and J lost 2 bases, with 15 bases between them. The sequence was collected from an adult who was a healthcare worker with PCR-confirmed SARS-CoV-2 infection or an uninfected control (not recorded which). J is TRBJ2-1 and V is TRBV10-1; a weak D match, TRBD1 (5 bases). The sequenced material came from whole blood. The CDR3 loop reads CASSAFRAQAYNEQFF. The CDR3 region has the DNA TGCGCCAGCAGTGCCTTCCGGGCACAGGCCTACAATGAGCAGTTCTTC.